The 32 T cell receptor beta chains below were found in one sample sequenced in a study of blood T cell repertoires in COVID-19. Method: immunoSEQ multiplex PCR; TCRdb's copy keeps in-frame clones and lacks some. The sample has roughly 360,000 clones, roughly 86% seen once; the top ten hold more than 0.95%. The sequencing sample was made of peripheral blood. The receptors were gathered from a human donor with acute or convalescent COVID-19. The donor label of this sample is uncertain.

The rearrangement joins TRBV5-1 to TRBJ2-1, with 7 nucleotides matching TRBD1. This CDR3 is 15 amino acids long. Germline trimming cut 4 bases from V and 7 bases from J; bases unmatched to any gene: 11. The V gene's germline CDR1 is SGHRS and CDR2 YFSETQ. The CDR3 protein is CASSPIGTERNEQFF. CDR3 sequence (DNA): TGCGCCAGCAGCCCCATTGGGACAGAGCGGAATGAGCAGTTCTTC.

The V gene is TRBV30, the J gene TRBJ1-6; D call uncertain. The CDR3 is 14 amino acids. Germline assignment: CDR1 GTSNPN and CDR2 SVGIG (reference sequence). The V end was cut by 3 bases, the J end by 5 bases, with 11 bases between. DNA of the CDR3: TGTGCCTGGAGGGTCTGGGCTGATAATTCACCCCTCCACTTT. Amino acids: CAWRVWADNSPLHF.

The chain uses TRBV19 and TRBJ2-2; the D gene is possibly TRBD2 (5 bases). The CDR3 is 16 residues long. CDR1 and CDR2 from the germline V gene are LNHDA and SQIVND (reference sequence). Trimming pared 7 bases from V and 0 bases from J, leaving 15 bases between. The CDR3 DNA is TGTGCCAGTACCTCCGACTATTACGCGAACACCGGGGAGCTGTTTTTT. Its protein is CASTSDYYANTGELFF.

The CDR3 region is CASSEPWPGTGTGNTIYF. The CDR3 nucleotides read TGTGCCAGCAGCGAACCCTGGCCCGGGACAGGGACTGGAAACACCATATATTTT. The V and J genes are TRBV7-9 and TRBJ1-3; the match to TRBD1 covers 9 bases. V shed 5 bases and J 2 bases; nucleotides not matched to a gene: 13. This CDR3 spans 18 amino acids. Germline V gene sequence: CDR1 SEHNR, CDR2 FQNEAQ (reference sequence).

This clone was seen only once. The genes are TRBV11-2 and TRBJ1-2; 9 bases fit TRBD1. Trimming at V came to 1 base and at J to 6 bases, leaving 3 bases not matched to a gene. Germline V lookup: CDR1 SGHAT, CDR2 FQNNGV. The CDR3 runs to 14 residues. Written as DNA, the CDR3 is TGTGCCAGCAGCTTAGTAGACAGGGGGGATGGCTACACCTTC. Its protein product is CASSLVDRGDGYTF.

This clone appeared once. The chain combines TRBV6-5 with TRBJ2-3, with D possibly TRBD1 on 6 matching bases. The CDR3 length is 14 residues. Germline V gene sequence: CDR1 MNHEY, CDR2 SVGAGI. Between the trimmed V and J ends, which lost 6 bases and 6 bases, there was a span of 16 bases. The CDR3 bases are TGTGCCAGCAGGGAGTTGGTCAGGGGTGATACGCAGTATTTT. It translates to CASRELVRGDTQYF.

CDR3 in DNA: TGTGCCAGCAGCTTCAGACAGGGGATGACTGAAGCTTTCTTT. The encoded protein is CASSFRQGMTEAFF. This chain links TRBV7-9 with TRBJ1-1; 8 nucleotides match TRBD1. The CDR3 length is 14 residues. CDR1 and CDR2 (germline): SEHNR, FQNEAQ (reference sequence). V shed 3 bases and J 5 bases; nucleotides not matched to a gene: 5.

J is TRBJ1-2 and V is TRBV5-6, with TRBD1 identical over 8 bases. V shed 4 bases and J 6 bases; nucleotides not matched to a gene: 11. CDR1 and CDR2 (germline): SGHDT, YYEEEE. This CDR3 is 15 amino acids long. The CDR3 is CASSTRTGLPDGYTF. Written as DNA, the CDR3 is TGTGCCAGCAGCACACGGACAGGGTTACCCGATGGCTACACCTTC.

The chain couples TRBV15 to TRBJ1-2, with TRBD1 as a possible D gene (6 bases). Germline CDR1 and CDR2: LNHNV and YYDKDF (reference sequence). The CDR3 extends over 16 amino acids. The V and J ends lost 0 bases and 2 bases respectively, with 13 bases between them. This CDR3 is CATSRESQGLNYGYTF. CDR3 in DNA: TGTGCCACCAGCAGAGAGAGCCAGGGGCTGAACTATGGCTACACCTTC.

This chain links TRBV6-5 with TRBJ1-2; TRBD1 matches 9 bases. V lost 6 bases and J lost 4; bases outside the gene matches: 6. Germline V gene data show CDR1 as MNHEY and CDR2 as SVGAGI. The CDR3 spans 14 residues. CDR3 sequence (DNA): TGTGCCAGCAGCGCGGGACAGGGATTCTATGGCTACACCTTC. Its translation is CASSAGQGFYGYTF.

The V call is TRBV7-2, the J call TRBJ2-7; D is unresolved. This CDR3 region has 12 residues. Germline V gene sequence: CDR1 SGHTA, CDR2 FQGNSA. V was pared by 5 bases and J by 5 bases, with 10 bases between. CDR3 nucleotides: TGTGCCAGCAGCCTTCTTTCCCACGAGCAGTACTTC. It specifies CASSLLSHEQYF.

CDR3 sequence: CASSLSDRVYGGYTF. In DNA form, the CDR3 reads TGCGCCAGCAGCTTGTCAGACAGGGTGTACGGAGGCTACACCTTC. The chain has TRBV5-1 and TRBJ1-2; TRBD1 matches 7 bases. The CDR3 covers 15 residues. The germline V gene has CDR1 SGHRS and CDR2 YFSETQ. V gave up 1 base and J gave up 8 bases; unmatched junction bases: 11.

This chain uses TRBV2 with TRBJ2-3; perhaps TRBD2 as D (6 bases). Germline CDR1 and CDR2: SNHLY and FYNNEI. CDR3 length: 15 amino acids. V was shortened by 4 bases and J by 4 bases, with 15 bases between the two germline ends. The chain's CDR3 is CASSVGGLKADTQYF. Here the CDR3 DNA reads TGTGCCAGCAGTGTTGGGGGGTTAAAGGCAGATACGCAGTATTTT.

The chain links TRBV12-2 to TRBJ2-3; TRBD1 is the table's D call, not checked against the DNA. TRBV12-2 is reported as a pseudogene. This CDR3 spans 15 amino acids. In DNA form, the CDR3 reads TGTGCAAGTCGCTTAGCGCAGACAGGGCCAGATACGCAGTATTTT. Protein product: CASRLAQTGPDTQYF.

The CDR3 bases are TGCAGTGCTGCAGCAGGCAAGACCCAGTACTTC. Its translation: CSAAAGKTQYF. The chain joins TRBV20-1 to TRBJ2-5; D not resolved. Germline lookup yields CDR1 DFQATT and CDR2 SNEGSKA (reference sequence). The CDR3 covers 11 residues. Trimming removed 5 bases from V and 6 bases from J, with 10 bases in between.

The V call is TRBV27, the J call TRBJ2-2; 7 nucleotides match TRBD1. Trimming at V came to 5 bases and at J to 1 base, leaving 4 bases not matched to a gene. Germline V CDR1 and CDR2: MNHEY, SMNVEV (reference sequence). This CDR3 contains 15 residues. The CDR3 here is CASSQQGRNTGELFF. Written as DNA, the CDR3 is TGTGCCAGCAGTCAACAGGGGAGGAACACCGGGGAGCTGTTTTTT.

V and J are TRBV29-1 and TRBJ2-1, with D hard to call. CDR1 SQVTM and CDR2 ANQGSEA come from the germline V gene. The CDR3 has 13 amino acids. V gave up 4 bases and J gave up 0 bases, with 7 bases separating them. The CDR3 is CSVGSASYNEQFF. In nucleotides, the CDR3 is TGCAGCGTTGGGAGCGCCTCCTACAATGAGCAGTTCTTC.

J is TRBJ1-2 and V is TRBV2; possible D gene TRBD1, 5 bases. The CDR3 runs to 15 residues. Trimming stripped 7 bases from V and 4 bases from J, with 19 bases between. Germline-derived CDR1 and CDR2 are SNHLY and FYNNEI. The CDR3 sequence: CASNVFGTEVYGYTF. Here the CDR3 DNA reads TGTGCCAGCAATGTGTTTGGGACTGAAGTCTATGGCTACACCTTC.

The V and J genes are TRBV5-1 and TRBJ2-5; possible D gene TRBD1, 6 bases. The CDR3 is 14 amino acids. V lost 1 base and J 4 bases, leaving 11 bases between the germline ends. Looked up from germline, CDR1 is SGHRS and CDR2 is YFSETQ. DNA for the CDR3: TGCGCCAGCAGCTTGATCGGACAGCGAGAGACCCAGTACTTC. Translated, it gives CASSLIGQRETQYF.

This clone was counted only a few times. The chain combines TRBV3-1 (or the pseudogene TRBV3-2) with TRBJ1-6, with D unclear. The V end was cut by 4 bases, the J end by 7 bases, with 14 bases between. CDR3 length: 15 amino acids. Germline V gene data show CDR1 as LGHDT and CDR2 as YNNKEL (reference sequence). This chain's CDR3 is CASSPMLQINSPLHF. CDR3 coding DNA: TGTGCCAGCAGCCCCATGTTACAAATCAATTCACCCCTCCACTTT.

This rearrangement joins TRBV4-2 to TRBJ1-1; D is undetermined. The V gene lost 3 bases and the J gene lost 9 bases, with 11 bases spanning the gap. The CDR3 has 12 amino acids. Germline lookup yields CDR1 LGHNA and CDR2 YNFKEQ. The CDR3 DNA sequence: TGTGCCAGCAGCCATCCCCGCGAGAAAGCTTTCTTT. This gives the protein CASSHPREKAFF.

The V gene is TRBV6-5, the J gene TRBJ1-3; D call uncertain. The CDR3 sequence is 15 residues long. Germline V gives CDR1 MNHEY, CDR2 SVGAGI. Trimming removed 6 bases at V and 4 bases at J, with 16 bases between. The CDR3 here is CASRATRAGGNTIYF. CDR3 DNA: TGTGCCAGCAGGGCAACTCGGGCGGGAGGAAACACCATATATTTT.

The chain uses TRBV5-1 and TRBJ1-1, with 8 bases identical to TRBD1. Trimming removed 0 bases from V and 3 bases from J; junction bases left unmatched: 4. Germline CDR1 and CDR2: SGHRS and YFSETQ. The CDR3 has 15 amino acids. The CDR3 reads CASSLGGQVYTEAFF. CDR3 sequence (DNA): TGCGCCAGCAGCTTGGGGGGACAGGTGTACACTGAAGCTTTCTTT.

This clone was seen more than once but under ten times. The J gene is TRBJ2-1, the V gene TRBV29-1; TRBD1 matches 11 bases. The CDR3 loop spans 12 amino acids. CDR1 is SQVTM and CDR2 is ANQGSEA in the germline V gene. Germline trimming cut 6 bases from V and 9 bases from J; bases unmatched to any gene: 4. The CDR3 sequence: CSVDRGRPEQFF. Here the CDR3 DNA reads TGCAGCGTGGACAGGGGGCGCCCTGAGCAGTTCTTC.

The chain recombines TRBV6-1 with TRBJ1-2; TRBD1 matches 7 bases. Looked up from germline, CDR1 is MNHNS and CDR2 is SASEGT. This CDR3 region has 16 residues. Trimming cost V 3 bases and J 4 bases; bases outside gene matches: 11. In nucleotides, the CDR3 is TGTGCCAGCAGTGACCTAGGGGGCCCGTCCCTCTATGGCTACACCTTC. Encoded protein: CASSDLGGPSLYGYTF.

This clone was seen once. This rearrangement joins TRBV10-2 to TRBJ1-2; D is possibly TRBD1 (6 bases). Germline V gene sequence: CDR1 WSHSY, CDR2 SAAADI. V was trimmed by 5 bases and J by 5 bases, leaving 12 bases between them. The CDR3 totals 13 residues. The CDR3 loop is CASSPTGRYGYTF. CDR3 in DNA: TGCGCCAGCAGTCCTACAGGGCGGTATGGCTACACCTTC.

This chain uses TRBV3-1 (or the pseudogene TRBV3-2) with TRBJ1-1, with a possible D match to TRBD1 (6 bases). V lost 4 bases, J lost 1 base, and 13 bases lay in between. The germline CDR1 and CDR2 sequences are LGHDT and YNNKEL (reference sequence). This CDR3 contains 15 residues. The CDR3 region has the DNA TGTGCCAGCAGCCCTAGGACAGCGGCGAACACTGAAGCTTTCTTT. Its translation is CASSPRTAANTEAFF.

V gene TRBV2 combines with J gene TRBJ1-6; D is ambiguous. V was shortened by 1 base and J by 8 bases, with 6 bases between the two germline ends. Germline V CDR1 and CDR2: SNHLY, FYNNEI. The CDR3 runs to 13 residues. This CDR3 reads CASSEGRDSPLHF. CDR3 bases: TGTGCCAGCAGTGAAGGGAGGGATTCACCCCTCCACTTT. Looking up the rest from reference TRBV2 and TRBJ1-6 gives the full variable domain: EPEVTQTPSHQVTQMGQEVILRCVPISNHLYFYWYRQILGQKVEFLVSFYNNEISEKSEIFDDQFSVERPDGSNFTLKIRSTKLEDSAMYFCASSEGRDSPLHFGNGTRLTVT.

V and J are TRBV28 and TRBJ1-1; 7 nucleotides match TRBD1. V was clipped by 2 bases and J by 5 bases; unmatched bases: 5. Germline CDR1 MDHEN, CDR2 SYDVKM. The CDR3 is 14 amino acids. The CDR3 sequence is CASSLPYRGTEAFF. CDR3 bases: TGTGCCAGCAGTTTACCGTACAGGGGAACTGAAGCTTTCTTT.

This chain connects TRBV3-1 (or the pseudogene TRBV3-2) to TRBJ1-3, with D unresolved. The CDR3 is made up of 14 amino acids. Germline lookup yields CDR1 LGHDT and CDR2 YNNKEL (reference sequence). V shed 1 base and J shed 4 bases, with 8 bases lying between them. The CDR3 coding sequence is TGTGCCAGCAGCCAAGCTGGAGGGGGAAACACCATATATTTT. This sequence encodes CASSQAGGGNTIYF.

This chain connects TRBV18 to TRBJ1-4; D possibly corresponds to TRBD1 (5 bases). CDR3 length: 15 amino acids. Deletions cut 1 base from V and 8 bases from J, with 14 bases between. Germline CDR1 and CDR2: KGHSH and LQKENI. This chain's CDR3 is CASSPQPTKGEKLFF. CDR3 nucleotide sequence: TGTGCCAGCTCACCACAGCCGACGAAGGGGGAAAAACTGTTTTTT.

This clone was counted only a few times. The CDR3 DNA reads TGCAGTGCCCCGGACGGGAAAGAAGCTTTCTTT. Its protein is CSAPDGKEAFF. The genes are TRBV20-1 and TRBJ1-1; D call uncertain. The CDR3 contains 11 residues. Per germline, CDR1 DFQATT and CDR2 SNEGSKA (reference sequence). The germline V and J ends were trimmed by 6 bases and 8 bases, with 13 bases remaining between them.